Listed below are T cell receptor beta chains from one sample, sequenced in a study of identical twins. TCRdb processed the 5' RACE reads anew with MiXCR; each CDR3 protein has one entry. The sample has nearly 900,000 distinct CDR3 sequences, 10% to 15% seen once. The same specimen was also included in a second study, on yellow fever vaccine responses in identical twins.

The sequencing sample was made of PBMCs. The receptor source for this set is a woman aged 18-30 years in good health. CDR3s include the opening cysteine and the closing phenylalanine or tryptophan. A D gene is named only where the DNA matches it firmly. Clone size is shown for a subset of rows, as once, few, many or a class of expanded clone.

size,D,length,J,V,DNA,CDR3
few,TRBD2,14,TRBJ2-1,TRBV20-1,TGCAGTGCTCCGAGCGGGAGCTTCTACAATGAGCAGTTCTTC,CSAPSGSFYNEQFF
few,-,13,TRBJ2-5,TRBV6-6,TGTGCCAGCAGAGGGGGGGGCCTAGAGACCCAGTACTTC,CASRGGGLETQYF
few,TRBD1,16,TRBJ2-5,TRBV24-1,TGTGCCACCAGTCCCGGGACAGGGGGCAGGGGAGAGACCCAGTACTTC,CATSPGTGGRGETQYF
few,-,13,TRBJ1-2,TRBV5-1,TGCGCCAGCAGTCCAGGGATCCTCTATGGCTACACCTTC,CASSPGILYGYTF
-,TRBD2,15,TRBJ2-3,TRBV20-1,TGCAGTGCTAGGACTAGCGGGGGGGCCCCAGATACGCAGTATTTT,CSARTSGGAPDTQYF
-,TRBD2,15,TRBJ2-3,TRBV6-4,TGTGCCAGCAGAGAAACTAGCGGGGGAACAGATACGCAGTATTTT,CASRETSGGTDTQYF
many,-,14,TRBJ2-7,TRBV20-1,TGCAGTGTTAGTCAGGGGAATCCCTCCTACGAGCAGTACTTC,CSVSQGNPSYEQYF
many,TRBD2,15,TRBJ2-2,TRBV5-1,TGCGCCAGCAGCTGGGCGGGGGAGAACACCGGGGAGCTGTTTTTT,CASSWAGENTGELFF
few,-,14,TRBJ2-3,TRBV5-1,TGCGCCAGCAGCTTGGAACAGTCCACAGATACGCAGTATTTT,CASSLEQSTDTQYF
-,TRBD1,15,TRBJ1-2,TRBV3-1,TGTGCCAGCAGCCAAGAGGGACAGGGGGCGCGAGGCTACACCTTC,CASSQEGQGARGYTF
-,TRBD1,16,TRBJ1-2,TRBV5-1,TGCGCCAGCAGCTCCGGACAGGGGACGGCTAACTATGGCTACACCTTC,CASSSGQGTANYGYTF
-,TRBD2,16,TRBJ2-5,TRBV7-8,TGTGCCAGCAGCTTTGAGACGGGACTAGCGTACGAGACCCAGTACTTC,CASSFETGLAYETQYF
-,-,15,TRBJ2-5,TRBV11-2,TGTGCCAGCAGCTCCCTTGTGTCTAGGGGAGAGACCCAGTACTTC,CASSSLVSRGETQYF
few,-,17,TRBJ2-1,TRBV4-2,TGTGCCAGCAGCCAAGTGGGAGGGGACACAAACTACAATGAGCAGTTCTTC,CASSQVGGDTNYNEQFF
few,TRBD1,19,TRBJ1-5,TRBV6-5,TGTGCCAGCAGTTACTCGAACGTACGGGACAGGGGGCTTTGGCAGCCCCAGCATTTT,CASSYSNVRDRGLWQPQHF
few,TRBD2,13,TRBJ2-3,TRBV11-2,TGTGCCAGCACGGGGAGGGCCACAGATACGCAGTATTTT,CASTGRATDTQYF
few,-,16,TRBJ2-3,TRBV11-2,TGTGCCAGCAGCTTAGAGCCCCGTGGGGGTTCAGATACGCAGTATTTT,CASSLEPRGGSDTQYF
few,TRBD2,15,TRBJ2-3,TRBV7-9,TGTGCCAGCAGCTTTTGGCGGGAGGGCGCAGATACGCAGTATTTT,CASSFWREGADTQYF
few,-,11,TRBJ1-1,TRBV29-1,TGCAGCGGCGGGAGGAACACTGAAGCTTTCTTT,CSGGRNTEAFF
few,TRBD1,14,TRBJ2-7,TRBV12-3/TRBV12-4,TGTGCCAGCAGTTCGACAGGGGGAGTCTACGAGCAGTACTTC,CASSSTGGVYEQYF
-,TRBD2,18,TRBJ2-1,TRBV11-2,TGTGCCAGCAGTTCCGGGGCTAGCGGGGGGGCCGATCGGAATGAGCAGTTCTTC,CASSSGASGGADRNEQFF
-,TRBD2,19,TRBJ2-5,TRBV4-1,TGCGCCAGCAGCCAAGTGTCCCTTGCTCTAGCGGGGGTTCAAGAGACCCAGTACTTC,CASSQVSLALAGVQETQYF
few,-,15,TRBJ1-1,TRBV7-9,TGTGCCAGCAGCTTGGGGGGGGTCGGGTACACTGAAGCTTTCTTT,CASSLGGVGYTEAFF
few,-,12,TRBJ2-3,TRBV7-2,TGTGCCAGCAGCTGGACTACTAATACGCAGTATTTT,CASSWTTNTQYF
few,TRBD1,14,TRBJ1-6,TRBV7-9,TGTGCCAGCAGCTCAGGGGGTTGGCATTCACCCCTCCACTTT,CASSSGGWHSPLHF
-,TRBD2,16,TRBJ2-1,TRBV10-3,TGTGCCATCGGCGGTGATGCGGGAGGGTCCTACAATGAGCAGTTCTTC,CAIGGDAGGSYNEQFF
few,TRBD1,15,TRBJ2-2,TRBV6-1,TGTGCCAGCAGTGCTAGACAGGGGAACACCGGGGAGCTGTTTTTT,CASSARQGNTGELFF
-,TRBD1,14,TRBJ2-7,TRBV11-2,TGTGCCAGCAGCGGATGGACAGGGGGAGACGAGCAGTACTTC,CASSGWTGGDEQYF
-,-,15,TRBJ2-1,TRBV12-3/TRBV12-4,TGTGCCAGCAGTTTAATGGTACAGTCCTACAATGAGCAGTTCTTC,CASSLMVQSYNEQFF
-,-,13,TRBJ1-5,TRBV5-1,TGCGCCAGCAGCTTGGAGGTTGATCAGCCCCAGCATTTT,CASSLEVDQPQHF
-,-,19,TRBJ2-1,TRBV12-3/TRBV12-4,TGTGCCAGCAGTGACACGCGGGCCAAGATGTTGAGCTCCTACAATGAGCAGTTCTTC,CASSDTRAKMLSSYNEQFF
few,-,13,TRBJ2-5,TRBV24-1,TGTGCCACCAGTGATTTGATGAGCGAGACCCAGTACTTC,CATSDLMSETQYF
few,-,16,TRBJ1-4,TRBV2,TGTGCCAGCAGTGGCGAGGGCTTGGTGGTTGGGGAAAAACTGTTTTTT,CASSGEGLVVGEKLFF
few,-,15,TRBJ1-3,TRBV12-3/TRBV12-4,TGTGCCAGCAGTTGGGGCTCAAGCTCTGGAAACACCATATATTTT,CASSWGSSSGNTIYF
once,TRBD2,16,TRBJ2-3,TRBV7-2,TGTGCCAGCAGCTGGACTAGCGGGGGGACGGCAGGTACGCAGTATTTT,CASSWTSGGTAGTQYF
-,TRBD2,15,TRBJ2-1,TRBV7-9,TGTGCCAGCAGCCCGGGACTAGCGGGATCCGATGAGCAGTTCTTC,CASSPGLAGSDEQFF
once,TRBD1,12,TRBJ1-1,TRBV6-2/TRBV6-3,TGTGCCAGTTGGGACAGCAACACTGAAGCTTTCTTT,CASWDSNTEAFF
few,-,15,TRBJ2-5,TRBV29-1,TGCAGCGGTTCACCGCAAGAGGGGGGGACAGAGACCCAGTACTTC,CSGSPQEGGTETQYF
few,-,15,TRBJ2-1,TRBV4-1,TGCGCCAGCAGCCAAGCCGGCGGGGCCTTCAATGAGCAGTTCTTC,CASSQAGGAFNEQFF
many,TRBD1,14,TRBJ2-5,TRBV5-1,TGCGCCAGCAGGCAACAGGGGCCACAAGAGACCCAGTACTTC,CASRQQGPQETQYF
few,-,15,TRBJ2-2,TRBV24-1,TGTGCCACCAGTGACCTTAGGACCCCCGCCGGGGAGCTGTTTTTT,CATSDLRTPAGELFF
few,-,16,TRBJ1-2,TRBV7-9,TGTGCCAGCAGCTTCTCAGGAGGGGGGCCAGTCGCCGGCTACACCTTC,CASSFSGGGPVAGYTF
-,-,11,TRBJ2-5,TRBV5-1,TGCGCCAGCATCTCAGGAGAGACCCAGTACTTC,CASISGETQYF
-,-,14,TRBJ2-7,TRBV12-3/TRBV12-4,TGTGCCAGCAGCTCATGGCCAGCCGGATACAAGCAGTACTTC,CASSSWPAGYKQYF
-,-,12,TRBJ2-5,TRBV3-1,TGTGCCAGCAGCCAACAGGTGTCGGGCCAGTACTTC,CASSQQVSGQYF
few,TRBD1,15,TRBJ2-5,TRBV27,TGTGCCAGCAGTTCTTTAGGGGGCAGGGAAGAGACCCAGTACTTC,CASSSLGGREETQYF
-,-,15,TRBJ2-5,TRBV7-2,TGTGCCAGCAGCTTAGCTGAGACCTTGTGGGAGACCCAGTACTTC,CASSLAETLWETQYF
many,-,14,TRBJ2-1,TRBV5-1,TGCGCCAGCAGCTTCCGGGCAGGCTACAATGAGCAGTTCTTC,CASSFRAGYNEQFF
-,TRBD2,17,TRBJ2-1,TRBV5-1,TGCGCCAGCAGCTCCAACCGATTAGCGGGAAGGGGGAATGAGCAGTTCTTC,CASSSNRLAGRGNEQFF
-,-,15,TRBJ2-1,TRBV5-1,TGCGCCAGCAGCTTGGGGTGGGGGAATGACAATGAGCAGTTCTTC,CASSLGWGNDNEQFF
few,TRBD2,15,TRBJ2-1,TRBV19,TGTGCCAGTAGTGCTACTAGCGCGACCGATGGGGAGCAGTTCTTC,CASSATSATDGEQFF